This T cell receptor beta chain was found in a study of cytomegalovirus exposure and HLA in healthy donors. CDR1 is KGHSH and CDR2 is LQKENI in the germline V gene. V lost 3 bases, J lost 2 bases, and 5 bases stayed unmatched. The CDR3 is made up of 15 amino acids. Primers for the PCR totalled 60 Vbeta and 13 Jbeta. The protocol was immunoSEQ multiplex PCR, while the TCRdb copy is restricted to in-frame clones and leaves out a portion. This repertoire shows around 190,000 clones, around 79% found once; its top ten account for approximately 1.4%. Source material: PBMCs. The chain recombines TRBV18 with TRBJ2-7; 9 nucleotides line up with TRBD2. The receptor's source is a woman between 50 and 59 years old in good health and CMV-seronegative. Here the CDR3 DNA reads TGTGCCAGCTCACCGTTAGCGGGAGCCCCCTACGAGCAGTACTTC. Amino acid sequence: CASSPLAGAPYEQYF.